The 19 T cell receptor beta chains in this list originate from one sample, sequenced in a study of T cells in Graves' hyperthyroidism and ophthalmopathy. Amplified TCR beta CDR3 regions derived from RNA transcripts. HTBI primers drove first-round RT-PCR of the TCR CDR3. Each CDR3 protein gets one entry after TCRdb re-called the multiplex PCR reads with MiXCR. In the table there are approximately 640,000 distinct CDR3 sequences, 15% to 20% of which are singletons. The specimen was blood. The receptors stem from a man between 50 and 59 years old with Graves' hyperthyroidism.

V and J are TRBV5-1 and TRBJ2-7, with 16 bases that match TRBD2. The trim removed 0 bases at V and 1 base at J, leaving 10 bases unmatched. The V gene's germline CDR1 is SGHRS and CDR2 YFSETQ. This CDR3 region has 20 residues. CDR3 nucleotide sequence: TGCGCCAGCAGCTTGGGCGTGGGACTAGCGGGAGGGCCTGGGTCCTACGAGCAGTACTTC. It yields the protein CASSLGVGLAGGPGSYEQYF.

This clonotype was counted at least ten times. The CDR3 nucleotides read TGTGCCAGCAGCCGCCTACTAATCAGGGCAGGGGAGGACTATGGCTACACCTTC. Encoded protein: CASSRLLIRAGEDYGYTF. The chain uses TRBV6-1 and TRBJ1-2; a possible D gene is TRBD1 (6 bases). Looked up from germline, CDR1 is MNHNS and CDR2 is SASEGT. CDR3 length: 18 amino acids. V gave up 6 bases and J gave up 3 bases, with 26 bases separating them.

This clonotype has just a few counts. The rearrangement links TRBV9 to TRBJ1-1; maybe TRBD1 (5 bases). This CDR3 has 15 amino acids. Germline V gene sequence: CDR1 SGDLS, CDR2 YYNGEE. Trimming shortened V by 0 bases and J by 2 bases, and 11 bases separated the two germline ends. CDR3 in amino acids: CASSVGAQGNTEAFF. In DNA, the CDR3 is TGTGCCAGCAGCGTAGGCGCTCAGGGTAACACTGAAGCTTTCTTT. The full variable domain, with the rest looked up from reference TRBV9 and TRBJ1-1, is DSGVTQTPKHLITATGQRVTLRCSPRSGDLSVYWYQQSLDQGLQFLIQYYNGEERAKGNILERFSAQQFPDLHSELNLSSLELGDSALYFCASSVGAQGNTEAFFGQGTRLTVV.

The rearrangement uses TRBV24-1 and TRBJ2-5; D gene unclear. The CDR3 contains 12 residues. CDR1 and CDR2 (germline): KGHDR, SFDVKD. V was trimmed by 4 bases and J by 5 bases, leaving 7 bases between them. The CDR3 region has the DNA TGTGCCACCAGTGACGTCCGGGAGACCCAGTACTTC. Amino acids: CATSDVRETQYF.

This clonotype was counted only a few times. This chain links TRBV20-1 with TRBJ2-5; 14 bases align to TRBD2. This CDR3 region has 16 residues. Germline CDR1 reads DFQATT; CDR2 reads SNEGSKA (reference sequence). Trimming at V came to 3 bases and at J to 4 bases, leaving 7 bases not matched to a gene. The CDR3 reads CSARTSGRAMVETQYF. In nucleotides, the CDR3 is TGCAGTGCTAGGACTAGCGGGAGGGCCATGGTAGAGACCCAGTACTTC.

V is TRBV19 and J is TRBJ2-1; D gene uncertain. Between the trimmed V and J ends, which lost 4 bases and 14 bases, there was a span of 15 bases. Germline CDR1 is LNHDA and CDR2 is SQIVND (reference sequence). The CDR3 is made up of 12 amino acids. CDR3 DNA sequence: TGTGCCAGTAGTAGACTCGACGGGTTGAAGTTCTTC. Protein sequence: CASSRLDGLKFF.

This clonotype was counted at least ten times. J is TRBJ2-3 and V is TRBV5-1; TRBD1 is a possible D gene (6 bases). Germline V gene sequence: CDR1 SGHRS, CDR2 YFSETQ. Trimming shortened V by 6 bases and J by 1 base, and 12 bases separated the two germline ends. This CDR3 region has 14 residues. CDR3 protein: CASIPGQRTDTQYF. The CDR3 coding sequence is TGCGCCAGCATCCCGGGACAACGCACAGATACGCAGTATTTT.

There are many counts of this clonotype. V and J are TRBV7-2 and TRBJ1-3; perhaps TRBD1 as D (5 bases). V lost 3 bases, J lost 2 bases, and 11 bases lay in between. This CDR3 has 15 residues. The germline V gene encodes CDR1 SGHTA and CDR2 FQGNSA. The CDR3 sequence: CASSFSRGAGNTIYF. In DNA form, the CDR3 reads TGTGCCAGCAGCTTCAGTCGGGGCGCTGGAAACACCATATATTTT.

About this clonotype itself: This clone may be a read error of a much larger clone one base away. J is TRBJ2-6 and V is TRBV10-2; weak D call: TRBD2 (6 bases). The CDR3 consists of 15 residues. Germline values: CDR1 WSHSY, CDR2 SAAADI. This CDR3 reads CTSSGWRAGANVLTF. CDR3 coding DNA: TGCACCAGCAGTGGGTGGAGGGCTGGGGCCAACGTCCTGACTTTC.

V is TRBV7-9 and J is TRBJ2-1; TRBD2 aligns across 11 bases. This CDR3 is 16 amino acids long. Losses at the gene ends were 5 bases for V and 6 bases for J; bases not matched to a gene: 9. In germline, CDR1 is SEHNR, CDR2 FQNEAQ (reference sequence). CDR3 region: CASSQISGRAPNEQFF. CDR3 bases: TGTGCCAGCAGCCAAATTAGCGGGAGGGCCCCCAATGAGCAGTTCTTC. Drawing the rest from reference TRBV7-9 and TRBJ2-1, the complete variable domain is DTGVSQNPRHKITKRGQNVTFRCDPISEHNRLYWYRQTLGQGPEFLTYFQNEAQLEKSRLLSDRFSAERPKGSFSTLEIQRTEQGDSAMYLCASSQISGRAPNEQFFGPGTRLTVL.

There are many counts of this clonotype. The V gene is TRBV5-1, the J gene TRBJ2-1; D ambiguous. Germline V lookup: CDR1 SGHRS, CDR2 YFSETQ. CDR3 length: 11 residues. V was trimmed by 6 bases and J by 8 bases, leaving 9 bases between them. The CDR3 loop reads CASTGVYEQFF. CDR3 in DNA: TGCGCCAGCACAGGAGTCTATGAGCAGTTCTTC.

This clonotype was seen at least ten times. The CDR3 reads CASSQVGQGGGTQYF. DNA of the CDR3: TGTGCCAGCAGCCAAGTGGGACAGGGGGGGGGTACGCAGTATTTT. V usage is TRBV3-1 and J usage is TRBJ2-3; the match to TRBD1 covers 11 bases. From germline, CDR1 is LGHDT and CDR2 YNNKEL (reference sequence). The CDR3 consists of 15 residues. J was trimmed by 8 bases and V by 1 base; bases with no gene match: 5.

J is TRBJ1-1 and V is TRBV29-1; TRBD1 aligns across 8 bases. Per the germline V gene, CDR1 is SQVTM and CDR2 is ANQGSEA. CDR3 length: 15 amino acids. J gave up 3 bases and V 1 base, and 7 bases lay outside the gene matches. As DNA, the CDR3 is TGCAGCGTTGAAGGTATACAGACAGGGGACACTGAAGCTTTCTTT. Encoded protein: CSVEGIQTGDTEAFF. The full variable domain, with the rest looked up from reference TRBV29-1 and TRBJ1-1, is SAVISQKPSRDICQRGTSLTIQCQVDSQVTMMFWYRQQPGQSLTLIATANQGSEATYESGFVIDKFPISRPNLTFSTLTVSNMSPEDSSIYLCSVEGIQTGDTEAFFGQGTRLTVV.

This clonotype was seen only a few times. The chain combines TRBV28 with TRBJ1-1; no clear D. The CDR3 is made up of 12 amino acids. V dropped 10 bases and J dropped 2 bases, with 11 bases sitting between them. The V gene's germline CDR1 is MDHEN and CDR2 SYDVKM. CDR3 in amino acids: CATLLSNTEAFF. DNA of the CDR3: TGTGCCACCTTACTATCAAACACTGAAGCTTTCTTT. Based on the CDR3 plus reference TRBV28 and TRBJ1-1, the full variable domain is DVKVTQSSRYLVKRTGEKVFLECVQDMDHENMFWYRQDPGLGLRLIYFSYDVKMKEKGDIPEGYSVSREKKERFSLILESASTNQTSMYLCATLLSNTEAFFGQGTRLTVV.

This clonotype appeared many times. The V gene is TRBV30, the J gene TRBJ1-5, with D hard to call. Per the germline V gene, CDR1 is GTSNPN and CDR2 is SVGIG (reference sequence). V lost 2 bases and J lost 3, with 8 bases in between. The CDR3 is made up of 13 amino acids. CDR3 bases: TGTGCCTGGAGTTCACAGTCCAATCAGCCCCAGCATTTT. It encodes CAWSSQSNQPQHF.

Only a few counts were recorded for this clonotype. V is TRBV28 and J is TRBJ2-7; D is ambiguous. Germline assignment: CDR1 MDHEN and CDR2 SYDVKM. The CDR3 sequence is 12 residues long. Deletions cut 10 bases from V and 5 bases from J, with 15 bases between. Here the CDR3 reads CATSPWVDEQYF. The CDR3 DNA reads TGTGCCACCAGCCCCTGGGTTGACGAGCAGTACTTC.

The chain recombines TRBV27 with TRBJ1-1; D perhaps matches TRBD1 (5 bases). The V end was cut by 5 bases, the J end by 3 bases, with 19 bases between. Germline V lookup: CDR1 MNHEY, CDR2 SMNVEV (reference sequence). This CDR3 spans 16 amino acids. CDR3 in DNA: TGTGCCAGCAGTCCCTGGGGCAGAGGAGAGGACACTGAAGCTTTCTTT. Amino acids: CASSPWGRGEDTEAFF.

The chain couples TRBV6-1 to TRBJ2-3, with 8 nucleotides matching TRBD2. Looked up from germline, CDR1 is MNHNS and CDR2 is SASEGT. There are 15 residues in the CDR3. Germline trimming cut 6 bases from V and 6 bases from J; bases unmatched to any gene: 11. CDR3 in DNA: TGTGCCAGCAGCGGGGGGGGCGATTGGTTTGATACGCAGTATTTT. Its protein product is CASSGGGDWFDTQYF.

This clonotype was picked up many times. V gene TRBV2 combines with J gene TRBJ1-5, with 7 bases matching TRBD1. J gave up 0 bases and V 2 bases, and 7 bases lay outside the gene matches. This CDR3 comprises 17 residues. Germline V gene sequence: CDR1 SNHLY, CDR2 FYNNEI. The CDR3 DNA is TGTGCCAGCAGTGAATCGTGGGGACAGTATAGCAATCAGCCCCAGCATTTT. Protein product: CASSESWGQYSNQPQHF.